The clone carrying this T cell receptor (beta chain) was detected a few times. With 10 bases removed from V and 2 bases from J, the gap between germline ends came to 8 bases. The CDR3 spans 11 residues. CDR1 is MDHEN, CDR2 SYDVKM, per germline. With 60 Vbeta and 13 Jbeta primers, the PCR was carried out. Some clones are missing from TCRdb's copy, which holds only in-frame ones; the method was immunoSEQ multiplex PCR. The sample records approximately 130,000 clones, approximately 80% being singletons. The data belong to a study of cytomegalovirus exposure and HLA in healthy donors. Study overall: There were around 100 million unique TCR beta sequences, drawn from 180 million or so T cells, in an earlier analysis.

The chain links TRBV28 to TRBJ1-1; D gene ambiguous. The clonotype was recovered from a middle-aged woman in good health and CMV-seronegative. Sequenced material: PBMCs. DNA for the CDR3: TGTGCCATTCCGGGTAACACTGAAGCTTTCTTT. Residues: CAIPGNTEAFF.